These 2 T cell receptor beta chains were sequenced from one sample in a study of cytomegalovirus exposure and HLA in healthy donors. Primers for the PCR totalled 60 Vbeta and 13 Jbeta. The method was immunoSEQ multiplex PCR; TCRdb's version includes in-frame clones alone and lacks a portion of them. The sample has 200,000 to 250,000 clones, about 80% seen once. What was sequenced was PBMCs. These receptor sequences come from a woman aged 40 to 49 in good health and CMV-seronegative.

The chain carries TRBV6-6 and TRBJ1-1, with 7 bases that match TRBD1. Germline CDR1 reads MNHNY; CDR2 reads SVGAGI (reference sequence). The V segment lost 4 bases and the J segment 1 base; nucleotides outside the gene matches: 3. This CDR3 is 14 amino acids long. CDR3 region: CASSLGTANTEAFF. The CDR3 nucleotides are TGTGCCAGCAGTTTAGGGACAGCGAACACTGAAGCTTTCTTT.

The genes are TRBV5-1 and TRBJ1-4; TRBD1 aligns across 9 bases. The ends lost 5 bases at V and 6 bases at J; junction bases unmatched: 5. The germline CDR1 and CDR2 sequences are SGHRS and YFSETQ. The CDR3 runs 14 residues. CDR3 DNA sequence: TGCGCCAGCAGTCTACAGGGGGCAGATGAAAAACTGTTTTTT. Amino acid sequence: CASSLQGADEKLFF.